This T cell receptor (beta chain) was retrieved from a study of PD-1 blockade in classical Hodgkin lymphoma. Method: immunoSEQ multiplex PCR; TCRdb's copy keeps in-frame clones and lacks some. The data hold some 93,000 clones, with roughly 92% observed a single time. This clone appeared a single time. This CDR3 is 14 amino acids long. The V gene lost 0 bases and the J gene lost 2 bases, with 8 bases spanning the gap. Per the germline V gene, CDR1 is SGHNT and CDR2 is YYREEE (reference sequence). After autologous stem cell transplantation all patients relapsed, and prior brentuximab vedotin exposure differed between cohorts. Complete response, partial response or progressive disease constituted the best responses recorded.

The rearrangement uses TRBV5-4 and TRBJ2-5; D unresolved. The starting material was peripheral blood mononuclear cells (PBMCs), obtained at baseline. The origin of this receptor is a human donor with classical Hodgkin lymphoma. For the CDR3, the DNA is TGTGCCAGCAGCTTGGAGGGCCTGCAAGAGACCCAGTACTTC. It codes for CASSLEGLQETQYF.